Given below is one TCR beta chain in context. Antigen: not known. These data belong to a study of cytomegalovirus exposure and HLA in healthy donors. Study summary: Earlier results showed approximately 110 million unique TCR beta sequences derived from 150 million to 200 million T cells.

Germline V CDR1 and CDR2: SGHVS, FQNEAQ. V shed 3 bases and J shed 0 bases, with 9 bases lying between them. The CDR3 sequence is 15 residues long. Study conclusions and caveats: Several of the most significant clusters were apparently associated with common viral pathogens in a later analysis. Later work found most CMV-associated TCR beta chains apparently HLA-restricted.

This PCR relied on a set of 60 Vbeta primers and 13 Jbeta primers. Methods used by the authors: A later analysis counted 65 million to 80 million unique TCR beta chains, some 12 million shared. The table came from immunoSEQ multiplex PCR; TCRdb's copy has only in-frame clones and leaves some out. V and J calls and clone size follow that table, whereas D and trimming were derived from the DNA. Of 210,000 or so clones listed, over 75% are singletons. The V call is TRBV7-8, the J call TRBJ1-5; maybe TRBD1 (5 bases). The sequence derives from a human donor in good health. Sequences were obtained from PBMCs. The CDR3 coding sequence is TGTGCCAGCAGCTTGGGCAGGGCTAGCAATCAGCCCCAGCATTTT. Translation gives CASSLGRASNQPQHF.